The present T cell receptor beta chain was sequenced within a study of blood T cell repertoires in COVID-19. Study-level information: The samples span acute and convalescent COVID-19 from the United States, Italy and Spain.

The CDR3 is made up of 13 amino acids. The germline V gene encodes CDR1 LGHDT and CDR2 YNNKEL (reference sequence). Germline trimming cut 4 bases from V and 11 bases from J; bases unmatched to any gene: 10. Data came from immunoSEQ multiplex PCR; TCRdb stores just in-frame clones and leaves some out. The top ten hold about 18% of the sample, which has approximately 300,000 clones, more than 85% seen once. Residents of over 20 US areas, aged about 18 to 89 years, made up the participants. Donors of Cohort 3 who recovered were those that had two negative PCRs, clearance, or symptom resolution. Material for sequencing was PBMCs or T cells enriched from blood (not recorded which). This receptor was taken from a woman aged 25 to 39 who had recovered from COVID-19. The chain combines TRBV3-1 (or the pseudogene TRBV3-2) with TRBJ1-1, with 7 positions matching TRBD1. CDR3 coding DNA: TGTGCCAGCAGCCTTATAACAGGGGCGGCGGCTTTCTTT. Its protein is CASSLITGAAAFF.